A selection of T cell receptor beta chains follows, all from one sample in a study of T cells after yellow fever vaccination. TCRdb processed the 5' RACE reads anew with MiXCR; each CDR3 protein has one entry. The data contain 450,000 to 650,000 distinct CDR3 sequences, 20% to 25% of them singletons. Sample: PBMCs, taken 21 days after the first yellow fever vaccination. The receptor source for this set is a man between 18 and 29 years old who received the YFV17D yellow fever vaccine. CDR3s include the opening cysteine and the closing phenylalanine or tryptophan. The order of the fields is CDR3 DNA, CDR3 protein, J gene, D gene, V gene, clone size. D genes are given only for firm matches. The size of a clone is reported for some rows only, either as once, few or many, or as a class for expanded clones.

DNA: TGTGCCAGCAAGATGAAGGGAGGAAATCAGCCCCAGCATTTT
CDR3: CASKMKGGNQPQHF
J: TRBJ1-5
D: .
V: TRBV6-1
size: .

DNA: TGTGCCAGCAGCCTAAACGGGGTGGTCACAGATACGCAGTATTTT
CDR3: CASSLNGVVTDTQYF
J: TRBJ2-3
D: .
V: TRBV7-2
size: few

DNA: TGCAGCGCTTGGACCGACAACACTGAAGCTTTCTTT
CDR3: CSAWTDNTEAFF
J: TRBJ1-1
D: .
V: TRBV29-1
size: few

DNA: TGTGCCAGCAGCCCCCTTAGGGGGACCCAGTACTTC
CDR3: CASSPLRGTQYF
J: TRBJ2-5
D: .
V: TRBV11-2
size: .

DNA: TGTGCCATCAGAGGGGGGCCCACTAACAATGAGCAGTTCTTC
CDR3: CAIRGGPTNNEQFF
J: TRBJ2-1
D: .
V: TRBV10-3
size: few

DNA: TGCAGTGCTTTCCGCGGGGGGCTAACAGATACGCAGTATTTT
CDR3: CSAFRGGLTDTQYF
J: TRBJ2-3
D: TRBD2
V: TRBV20-1
size: .

DNA: TGTGCCAGCAGCCCTCAGGCCTTAAGGGTAACGGAGGCCCTCCACTTT
CDR3: CASSPQALRVTEALHF
J: TRBJ1-6
D: .
V: TRBV11-2
size: .

DNA: TGTGCCAGCAGCGTGAACCGGGACAGGGGTGGCTACACCTTC
CDR3: CASSVNRDRGGYTF
J: TRBJ1-2
D: TRBD1
V: TRBV5-5
size: few

DNA: TGTGCCAGCAGGCCCTCGGGACAGAGTAATTCACCCCTCCACTTT
CDR3: CASRPSGQSNSPLHF
J: TRBJ1-6
D: TRBD1
V: TRBV6-2/TRBV6-3
size: .

DNA: TGCAGTGCTAGATCCGGGACTAGCGATAATGAGCAGTTCTTC
CDR3: CSARSGTSDNEQFF
J: TRBJ2-1
D: TRBD2
V: TRBV20-1
size: few

DNA: TGTGCCAGCAGCAGAGGGACAATGGGAACCGGGGAGCTGTTTTTT
CDR3: CASSRGTMGTGELFF
J: TRBJ2-2
D: .
V: TRBV13
size: once

DNA: TGTGCCATCAGGGCGGGGATAGCGGGGTCCTACGAGCAGTACTTC
CDR3: CAIRAGIAGSYEQYF
J: TRBJ2-7
D: TRBD2
V: TRBV10-3
size: .

DNA: TGTGCCAGCAGTTACCAACAATCGCGTAGCGGGGTAAACAATGAGCAGTTCTTC
CDR3: CASSYQQSRSGVNNEQFF
J: TRBJ2-1
D: TRBD2
V: TRBV6-2/TRBV6-3
size: .

DNA: TGTGCCAGCAGTTTGGGATGGGATCAGCCCCAGCATTTT
CDR3: CASSLGWDQPQHF
J: TRBJ1-5
D: .
V: TRBV12-3/TRBV12-4
size: many

DNA: TGTGCCAGCACGTTCGCCGGGACAATTGAGCAGTTCTTC
CDR3: CASTFAGTIEQFF
J: TRBJ2-1
D: .
V: TRBV5-4
size: few

DNA: TGTGCCAGCAGCTACCGGGAGGCTGAAGCTTTCTTT
CDR3: CASSYREAEAFF
J: TRBJ1-1
D: .
V: TRBV7-8
size: .

DNA: TGTCCCAGCAGTGACGAGGGCGGGCAAGCGACAGATACGCAGTATTTT
CDR3: CPSSDEGGQATDTQYF
J: TRBJ2-3
D: .
V: TRBV2
size: .

DNA: TGTGCCAGCACACGAAGACAGGGGGCTCACGAGCAGTACTTC
CDR3: CASTRRQGAHEQYF
J: TRBJ2-7
D: TRBD1
V: TRBV12-3/TRBV12-4
size: few

DNA: TGCAGCGTTGTGGGGTCTAATGAAAAACTGTTTTTT
CDR3: CSVVGSNEKLFF
J: TRBJ1-4
D: .
V: TRBV29-1
size: .

DNA: TGTGCCAGCAGCCCAGGACGGACCCAAGAGACCCAGTACTTC
CDR3: CASSPGRTQETQYF
J: TRBJ2-5
D: .
V: TRBV3-1
size: .

DNA: TGTGCCAGCAGCAAATCACGGGGGTCTTCAAATGAGCAGTTCTTC
CDR3: CASSKSRGSSNEQFF
J: TRBJ2-1
D: .
V: TRBV21-1
size: few

DNA: TGTGCCAGCAGCTCATTACTGGATGGCACAGATACGCAGTATTTT
CDR3: CASSSLLDGTDTQYF
J: TRBJ2-3
D: .
V: TRBV11-2
size: .

DNA: TGTGCCAGCAGCGTAGGAGACAGCTATGGCTACACCTTC
CDR3: CASSVGDSYGYTF
J: TRBJ1-2
D: .
V: TRBV9
size: .

DNA: TGTGCCAGCAGCTTCTGGAGTACGAACACTGAAGCTTTCTTT
CDR3: CASSFWSTNTEAFF
J: TRBJ1-1
D: .
V: TRBV7-2
size: few

DNA: TGTGCCAGCAGCCAGGAGGTTGGGGTCTCACCCCTCCACTTT
CDR3: CASSQEVGVSPLHF
J: TRBJ1-6
D: .
V: TRBV7-6
size: .

DNA: TGTGCCAGCAGTTTGGGGGCAGGGAGAAATGAGCAGTTCTTC
CDR3: CASSLGAGRNEQFF
J: TRBJ2-1
D: .
V: TRBV12-3/TRBV12-4
size: .

DNA: TGTGCCAGCAGCTTAGGGACTAGTCCCTACAATGAGCAGTTCTTC
CDR3: CASSLGTSPYNEQFF
J: TRBJ2-1
D: TRBD2
V: TRBV11-3
size: .

DNA: TGTGCCAGCAGCTCCACCGGCGCAGATACGCAGTATTTT
CDR3: CASSSTGADTQYF
J: TRBJ2-3
D: .
V: TRBV7-6
size: many

DNA: TGTGCCAGCAGCTCCGGGAGGGATGGCTACACCTTC
CDR3: CASSSGRDGYTF
J: TRBJ1-2
D: .
V: TRBV7-9
size: few

DNA: TGTGCCAGCAGCGAAGGCGGGGCCACCGGTATCGATACGCAGTATTTT
CDR3: CASSEGGATGIDTQYF
J: TRBJ2-3
D: .
V: TRBV7-9
size: few

DNA: TGCGCCAGCAGCTTCCCCGGGGGGACTAGCGGGAATTACAACACCGGGGAGCTGTTTTTT
CDR3: CASSFPGGTSGNYNTGELFF
J: TRBJ2-2
D: TRBD2
V: TRBV5-1
size: .

DNA: TGTGCCAGCAGCTTAGAGAGGGTGGCCAGGGAAGCTTTCTTT
CDR3: CASSLERVAREAFF
J: TRBJ1-1
D: .
V: TRBV7-8
size: .

DNA: TGTGCCAGCAGCTCATGGTCACCCTACAATGAGCAGTTCTTC
CDR3: CASSSWSPYNEQFF
J: TRBJ2-1
D: .
V: TRBV7-9
size: .